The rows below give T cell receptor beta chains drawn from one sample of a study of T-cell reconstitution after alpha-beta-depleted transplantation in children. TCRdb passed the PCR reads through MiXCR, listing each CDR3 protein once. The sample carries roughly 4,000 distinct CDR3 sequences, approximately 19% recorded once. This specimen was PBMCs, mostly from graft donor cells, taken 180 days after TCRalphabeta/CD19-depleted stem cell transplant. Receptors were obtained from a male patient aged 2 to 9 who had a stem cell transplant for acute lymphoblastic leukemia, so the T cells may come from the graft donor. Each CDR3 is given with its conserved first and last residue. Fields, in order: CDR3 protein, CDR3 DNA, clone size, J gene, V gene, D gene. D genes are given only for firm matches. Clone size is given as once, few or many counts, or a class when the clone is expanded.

CDR3: CASSQTAMNEKLFF; DNA: TGTGCCAGCAGCCAGACAGCGATGAATGAAAAACTGTTTTTT; size: many; J: TRBJ1-4; V: TRBV6-1; D: .
CDR3: CAISDRGAEIDEQYF; DNA: TGTGCCATCAGTGATAGGGGCGCCGAGATTGACGAGCAGTACTTC; size: many; J: TRBJ2-7; V: TRBV10-3; D: .
CDR3: CASSELGATETQYF; DNA: TGTGCCAGCAGTGAACTGGGGGCGACAGAGACCCAGTACTTC; size: few; J: TRBJ2-5; V: TRBV6-1; D: .
CDR3: CASSWDRRGYTF; DNA: TGTGCCAGCAGCTGGGACCGTAGGGGCTACACCTTC; size: many; J: TRBJ1-2; V: TRBV6-5; D: .
CDR3: CASRDPGLGPDTQYF; DNA: TGTGCCAGCAGAGATCCGGGACTAGGGCCAGATACGCAGTATTTT; size: many; J: TRBJ2-3; V: TRBV7-9; D: TRBD2
CDR3: CASRDDRHLNQPQHF; DNA: TGTGCCAGCAGAGATGACAGGCACTTAAATCAGCCCCAGCATTTT; size: medium-sized; J: TRBJ1-5; V: TRBV2; D: .
CDR3: CASSWTSGNSVGTGELFF; DNA: TGTGCCAGCAGTTGGACTAGCGGGAACTCTGTCGGCACCGGGGAGCTGTTTTTT; size: many; J: TRBJ2-2; V: TRBV28; D: TRBD2
CDR3: CASSLGWGDEQFF; DNA: TGTGCCAGCAGCTTAGGGTGGGGGGATGAGCAGTTCTTC; size: many; J: TRBJ2-1; V: TRBV7-9; D: .
CDR3: CASSSIPGQGTYEQYF; DNA: TGCGCCAGCAGCTCGATCCCAGGGCAGGGAACCTACGAGCAGTACTTC; size: many; J: TRBJ2-7; V: TRBV5-1; D: .
CDR3: CSVIRDREGEQYF; DNA: TGCAGCGTCATCCGGGACAGGGAGGGCGAGCAGTACTTC; size: many; J: TRBJ2-7; V: TRBV29-1; D: TRBD1
CDR3: CASSPRRTDRRAFF; DNA: TGTGCCAGCAGCCCCCGACGTACTGACAGGCGAGCTTTCTTT; size: medium-sized; J: TRBJ1-1; V: TRBV11-2; D: .
CDR3: CSASPSGSKETQYF; DNA: TGCAGTGCTAGTCCATCCGGTTCAAAAGAGACCCAGTACTTC; size: large; J: TRBJ2-5; V: TRBV20-1; D: .
CDR3: CASSFSYNSPLHF; DNA: TGTGCCAGCAGTTTCTCCTATAATTCACCCCTCCACTTT; size: many; J: TRBJ1-6; V: TRBV27; D: .
CDR3: CASSAYRGGFSEQYF; DNA: TGTGCCAGCAGCGCCTACAGGGGGGGTTTCTCCGAGCAGTACTTC; size: many; J: TRBJ2-7; V: TRBV7-9; D: .
CDR3: CASTSGTRPEQFF; DNA: TGTGCCAGCACCTCAGGGACGAGGCCAGAGCAGTTCTTC; size: many; J: TRBJ2-1; V: TRBV9; D: .